This TCR beta chain was identified during a study of blood T cell repertoires in COVID-19. At the level of the study: Whether acute or convalescent, the COVID-19 samples came from the United States, Italy and Spain. T cells, B-cell-depleted T cells, or PBMCs provided the cDNA or gDNA that served as material.

The table came from immunoSEQ multiplex PCR; TCRdb's copy has only in-frame clones and leaves some out. The sample lists 140,000 to 150,000 clones, approximately 80% seen once, with over 5% in the top ten. The germline V and J ends were trimmed by 3 bases and 7 bases, with 9 bases remaining between them. This CDR3 comprises 12 residues. Recovered status applied to Cohort 3 donors who had two consecutive negative PCRs. It also applied to those with clearance or with symptom resolution. The V call is TRBV12-3 or TRBV12-4, the J call TRBJ1-1; the D gene is possibly TRBD1 (5 bases). The sequenced sample was PBMCs or T cells enriched from blood (not recorded which). This TCR derives from a woman in her forties or fifties who had recovered from COVID-19. CDR3 in amino acids: CASSFGGNEAFF. CDR3 coding DNA: TGTGCCAGCAGTTTCGGGGGTAATGAAGCTTTCTTT.